Presented here are 12 T cell receptor beta chains from one specimen sequenced in a study of cytomegalovirus exposure and HLA in healthy donors. The PCR had 60 Vbeta and 13 Jbeta primers. Sequencing was performed with immunoSEQ multiplex PCR; in TCRdb, only in-frame clones are kept and a portion is missing. The repertoire holds about 130,000 clones, with 83% as singletons. The sequenced sample consisted of PBMCs. The receptors come from a girl aged 2-10 years in good health and CMV-seronegative.

The sample holds a few counts of this clone. The chain is built from TRBV7-8 and TRBJ1-1; 7 positions agree with TRBD1. The V gene's germline CDR1 is SGHVS and CDR2 FQNEAQ. J gave up 6 bases and V 5 bases, and 6 bases lay outside the gene matches. CDR3 size: 13 residues. CDR3 coding DNA: TGTGCCAGCAGCCTTGACAGGGTACCTGAAGCTTTCTTT. The encoded protein is CASSLDRVPEAFF.

This chain uses TRBV6-5 with TRBJ1-1, with TRBD1 matching over 10 bases. Unmatched junction bases numbered 11, after V lost 5 bases and J lost 8 bases. Germline V gives CDR1 MNHEY, CDR2 SVGAGI. This CDR3 has 15 amino acids. CDR3: CASSPPGQGFSEAFF. For the CDR3, the DNA is TGTGCCAGCAGTCCTCCGGGACAGGGGTTTTCGGAAGCTTTCTTT.

A word on this clone: In the same sample, other DNA sequences code for this CDR3. The rearrangement joins TRBV7-2 to TRBJ1-6; 7 bases agree with TRBD1. Unmatched junction bases numbered 3, after V lost 7 bases and J lost 3 bases. CDR1 SGHTA and CDR2 FQGNSA come from the germline V gene. The CDR3 runs to 14 residues. The CDR3 spells CASTTGVYNSPLHF. CDR3 nucleotides: TGTGCCAGCACCACAGGGGTCTATAATTCACCCCTCCACTTT.

V is TRBV27 and J is TRBJ1-2; D ambiguous. V was pared by 3 bases and J by 1 base, with 6 bases between. This CDR3 is built from 13 residues. Germline CDR1 MNHEY, CDR2 SMNVEV (reference sequence). The CDR3 here is CASSFGSNYGYTF. CDR3 sequence (DNA): TGTGCCAGCAGTTTTGGCAGTAACTATGGCTACACCTTC.

The rearrangement joins TRBV7-9 to TRBJ2-1, with TRBD2 matching over 14 bases. CDR3 length equals 17 residues. V lost 8 bases to trimming and J lost 5 bases; unmatched junction nucleotides: 11. Germline V gene lookup returns CDR1 SEHNR and CDR2 FQNEAQ (reference sequence). As DNA, the CDR3 is TGTGCCAGCGCCGGGACTAGCGGGGGAAAAGGGCACAATGAGCAGTTCTTC. It translates to CASAGTSGGKGHNEQFF.

This chain connects TRBV6-1 to TRBJ2-1; the match to TRBD1 covers 10 bases. The CDR3 length is 13 residues. The germline gives CDR1 MNHNS, CDR2 SASEGT. With 10 bases clipped from V and 12 bases from J, the junction kept 12 bases outside the gene matches. CDR3 nucleotide sequence: TGTGCCACCAAGACAGGGGGCGCAAAGAGGCAGTTCTTC. It specifies CATKTGGAKRQFF.

J is TRBJ2-5 and V is TRBV6-6; 8 bases are shared with TRBD2. Germline assignment: CDR1 MNHNY and CDR2 SVGAGI (reference sequence). The V segment lost 3 bases and the J segment 1 base; nucleotides outside the gene matches: 7. This CDR3 spans 16 amino acids. CDR3 coding DNA: TGTGCCAGCAGTTATGTTGGCGGGGGGTCCCAAGAGACCCAGTACTTC. Protein product: CASSYVGGGSQETQYF.

This clone was detected a few times. The rearrangement joins TRBV6-1 to TRBJ1-5; possible D gene TRBD1, 6 bases. The CDR3 has 17 residues. V lost 1 base to trimming and J lost 9 bases, with 22 bases between them. Germline CDR1 MNHNS, CDR2 SASEGT. In DNA form, the CDR3 reads TGTGCCAGCAGTGAAGGGGAGGGGGTGGGGGGGAAATGGCCCCAGCATTTT. Encoded protein: CASSEGEGVGGKWPQHF.

The chain employs TRBV5-6 and TRBJ2-3; 7 bases align to TRBD2. V was clipped by 4 bases and J by 2 bases; unmatched bases: 10. Germline lookup yields CDR1 SGHDT and CDR2 YYEEEE. The CDR3 is 16 residues long. In DNA form, the CDR3 reads TGTGCCAGCAGCCTTAGCGGGTCACTACTCACAGATACGCAGTATTTT. Protein product: CASSLSGSLLTDTQYF.

The rearrangement links TRBV6-6 to TRBJ1-1; no reliable D call. V lost 6 bases, J lost 1 base, and 9 bases lay in between. Per germline, CDR1 MNHNY and CDR2 SVGAGI (reference sequence). There are 13 residues in the CDR3. CDR3 in amino acids: CASSPGTNTEAFF. The CDR3 nucleotides read TGTGCCAGCAGCCCGGGAACGAACACTGAAGCTTTCTTT.

The chain has TRBV9 and TRBJ1-6, with D perhaps TRBD1 (6 bases). Per the germline V gene, CDR1 is SGDLS and CDR2 is YYNGEE. The CDR3 has 14 residues. V lost 4 bases to trimming and J lost 10 bases, with 15 bases between them. CDR3 DNA: TGTGCCAGCAGCCCCGGGGACATTCTCTCACCCCTCCACTTT. Translating gives CASSPGDILSPLHF.

The rearrangement uses TRBV25-1 and TRBJ2-5, with a possible D match to TRBD2 (7 bases). Trimming left V 2 bases short and J 0 bases short, with 19 bases between. Germline CDR1 reads MGHDK; CDR2 reads SYGVNS. This CDR3 contains 18 residues. The CDR3 DNA follows: TGTGCCAGCAGTGAAGGAGGCAGGGGACTATCGTACCAAGAGACCCAGTACTTC. It translates to CASSEGGRGLSYQETQYF.